The 20 T cell receptor beta chains in this list originate from one sample, sequenced in a study of Ad26.COV2.S vaccination and SARS-CoV-2 variants. This table comes from immunoSEQ multiplex PCR, and its TCRdb copy is limited to in-frame clones, with some not included. The sample lists tens of thousands of clones; 65% to 90% were seen once. Sequenced here: peripheral blood, sampled after recovery from COVID-19. The origin of the receptors is a human donor who had recovered from COVID-19.

The gene calls are TRBV4-1 and TRBJ2-7, with TRBD2 identical over 8 bases. V lost 3 bases and J lost 3; bases outside the gene matches: 10. Germline CDR1 and CDR2: MGHRA and YSYEKL. The CDR3 is 16 amino acids. CDR3 coding DNA: TGCGCCAGCAGCCAGGGACATTTAGCGGGACGCTACGAGCAGTACTTC. Its translation: CASSQGHLAGRYEQYF.

V gene TRBV6-5 combines with J gene TRBJ2-3, with a weak D call TRBD2 (6 bases). The germline V and J ends were trimmed by 8 bases and 0 bases, with 15 bases remaining between them. Germline lookup yields CDR1 MNHEY and CDR2 SVGAGI. CDR3 length: 15 residues. Here the CDR3 reads CASARLVSSTDTQYF. The CDR3 nucleotides are TGTGCCAGCGCTCGACTAGTCTCTAGCACAGATACGCAGTATTTT.

The chain couples TRBV7-9 to TRBJ2-1; no clear D. CDR3 length: 14 amino acids. Germline V gene sequence: CDR1 SEHNR, CDR2 FQNEAQ (reference sequence). V lost 6 bases to trimming and J lost 5 bases, with 14 bases between them. The CDR3 loop is CASRIVGLDNEQFF. For the CDR3, the DNA is TGTGCCAGCAGGATCGTTGGGCTGGACAATGAGCAGTTCTTC.

V is TRBV28 and J is TRBJ2-3; D gene ambiguous. CDR3 length equals 11 residues. Germline V gene data show CDR1 as MDHEN and CDR2 as SYDVKM. V was shortened by 4 bases and J by 4 bases, with 3 bases between the two germline ends. The CDR3 here is CASSYPDTQYF. CDR3 in DNA: TGTGCCAGCAGTTACCCAGATACGCAGTATTTT. Supplemented by reference TRBV28 and TRBJ2-3, the full variable domain reads DVKVTQSSRYLVKRTGEKVFLECVQDMDHENMFWYRQDPGLGLRLIYFSYDVKMKEKGDIPEGYSVSREKKERFSLILESASTNQTSMYLCASSYPDTQYFGPGTRLTVL.

The rearrangement uses TRBV9 and TRBJ1-1; perhaps TRBD1 as D (5 bases). V was pared by 2 bases and J by 1 base, with 12 bases between. The CDR3 is 15 amino acids. CDR1 and CDR2 (germline): SGDLS, YYNGEE. CDR3 sequence: CASSVQGGTNTEAFF. Here the CDR3 DNA reads TGTGCCAGCAGCGTGCAGGGAGGGACGAACACTGAAGCTTTCTTT.

The chain recombines TRBV5-1 with TRBJ2-5, with 10 nucleotides matching TRBD1. The V segment lost 0 bases and the J segment 5 bases; nucleotides outside the gene matches: 4. This CDR3 is 15 amino acids long. CDR1 is SGHRS and CDR2 is YFSETQ in the germline V gene. The CDR3: CASSLGDRGRETQYF. CDR3 bases: TGCGCCAGCAGCTTGGGGGACAGGGGACGGGAGACCCAGTACTTC.

CDR3 coding DNA: TGTGCCACCAGCAGTAGCGATCGTCCCGGGGAGCTGTTTTTT. It codes for CATSSSDRPGELFF. V is TRBV15 and J is TRBJ2-2; D might be TRBD2 (5 bases). There are 14 residues in the CDR3. CDR1 is LNHNV and CDR2 is YYDKDF in the germline V gene (reference sequence). Trimming cost V 3 bases and J 6 bases, with 11 bases left between them.

V and J are TRBV3-1 (or the pseudogene TRBV3-2) and TRBJ1-2, with D perhaps matching TRBD1 (5 bases). Germline values: CDR1 LGHDT, CDR2 YNNKEL (reference sequence). The CDR3 runs to 16 residues. The V and J ends lost 4 bases and 3 bases respectively, with 18 bases between them. CDR3 nucleotides: TGTGCCAGCAGCCTATTCGGTGGAGGGGAAGACTATGGCTACACCTTC. Residues: CASSLFGGGEDYGYTF.

This chain uses TRBV25-1 with TRBJ1-1, with TRBD1 identical over 9 bases. Germline V gene sequence: CDR1 MGHDK, CDR2 SYGVNS. CDR3 length: 18 residues. J was trimmed by 0 bases and V by 4 bases; bases with no gene match: 12. CDR3 sequence (DNA): TGTGCCAGCAGTGGACAGGGGGGCGCGTACGCCTTGAACACTGAAGCTTTCTTT. It encodes CASSGQGGAYALNTEAFF.

The count of this clone is one. The gene calls are TRBV7-8 and TRBJ1-1, with D possibly being TRBD1 (5 bases). Germline V CDR1 and CDR2: SGHVS, FQNEAQ. The V end lost 4 bases, the J end lost 1 base, and 10 bases lay between the germline ends. This CDR3 region has 14 residues. In nucleotides, the CDR3 is TGTGCCAGCAGCTCCGGGGGTCCGAACACTGAAGCTTTCTTT. It is translated as CASSSGGPNTEAFF.

This sequence joins TRBV19 and TRBJ2-5; 11 nucleotides line up with TRBD2. Germline loops: CDR1 LNHDA, CDR2 SQIVND (reference sequence). This CDR3 is built from 15 residues. V lost 5 bases, J lost 5 bases, and 7 bases stayed unmatched. The CDR3 loop reads CASSSTSGIQETQYF. In DNA form, the CDR3 reads TGTGCCAGTAGTTCGACTAGCGGGATTCAGGAGACCCAGTACTTC.

V gene TRBV11-2 combines with J gene TRBJ1-2; D not resolved. There are 15 residues in the CDR3. The V end was cut by 0 bases, the J end by 5 bases, with 13 bases between. The germline V gene encodes CDR1 SGHAT and CDR2 FQNNGV. The CDR3 DNA sequence: TGTGCCAGCAGCTTAGACCTCGTCAGCACATATGGCTACACCTTC. It translates to CASSLDLVSTYGYTF.

This clone has a single count. The genes are TRBV10-1 and TRBJ2-1; D is perhaps TRBD1 or TRBD2 (5 bases each). Per the germline V gene, CDR1 is WNHNN and CDR2 is SYGVQD (reference sequence). The V end was cut by 0 bases, the J end by 7 bases, with 16 bases between. The CDR3 is 16 residues long. DNA for the CDR3: TGCGCCAGCAGTGAGTCTGGGGGATCTGGAGTAAATGAGCAGTTCTTC. It is translated as CASSESGGSGVNEQFF.

The J gene is TRBJ1-6, the V gene TRBV5-1; no clear D. The CDR3 contains 15 residues. Germline V gene lookup returns CDR1 SGHRS and CDR2 YFSETQ. With 0 bases removed from V and 8 bases from J, the gap between germline ends came to 12 bases. The CDR3 DNA follows: TGCGCCAGCAGCTTGGCCGGCCGGCAGGATTCACCCCTCCACTTT. Amino acids: CASSLAGRQDSPLHF.

The genes are TRBV24-1 and TRBJ2-3; D not resolved. The CDR3 runs 13 residues. V lost 9 bases and J 2 bases, leaving 11 bases between the germline ends. Germline V lookup: CDR1 KGHDR, CDR2 SFDVKD. CDR3 in amino acids: CATAPQDTDTQYF. The CDR3 coding sequence is TGTGCCACCGCACCTCAAGACACAGATACGCAGTATTTT.

The chain uses TRBV30 and TRBJ1-1; D perhaps matches TRBD1 (6 bases). Per germline, CDR1 GTSNPN and CDR2 SVGIG (reference sequence). CDR3 length: 13 residues. Trimming stripped 2 bases from V and 6 bases from J, with 13 bases between. The CDR3: CAWSNTGSSEAFF. CDR3 bases: TGTGCCTGGAGTAATACAGGGTCCTCTGAAGCTTTCTTT.

The V and J genes are TRBV3-1 (or the pseudogene TRBV3-2) and TRBJ2-1; D gene uncertain. Germline-derived CDR1 and CDR2 are LGHDT and YNNKEL (reference sequence). The CDR3 is 15 amino acids. V was pared by 1 base and J by 6 bases, with 13 bases between. The CDR3 here is CASSQGASSSNEQFF. CDR3 DNA: TGTGCCAGCAGCCAAGGTGCTAGTTCGAGCAATGAGCAGTTCTTC.

The chain joins TRBV5-6 to TRBJ2-3; D is possibly TRBD2 (6 bases). Trimming shortened V by 1 base and J by 2 bases, and 17 bases separated the two germline ends. CDR3 length equals 17 residues. Per the germline V gene, CDR1 is SGHDT and CDR2 is YYEEEE. CDR3 nucleotides: TGTGCCAGCAGCTTGCGGTTTATTAGCGGCCCCACAGATACGCAGTATTTT. Translating it yields CASSLRFISGPTDTQYF.

This clone appeared once. The gene calls are TRBV7-6 and TRBJ2-1, with D maybe TRBD2 (6 bases). V lost 5 bases, J lost 0 bases, and 11 bases lay in between. This CDR3 has 15 amino acids. Germline V gives CDR1 SGHVS, CDR2 FNYEAQ. Here the CDR3 reads CASSPTTSSYNEQFF. DNA for the CDR3: TGTGCCAGCAGCCCCACGACTAGCTCCTACAATGAGCAGTTCTTC. Drawing the rest from reference TRBV7-6 and TRBJ2-1, the complete variable domain is GAGVSQSPRYKVTKRGQDVALRCDPISGHVSLYWYRQALGQGPEFLTYFNYEAQQDKSGLPNDRFSAERPEGSISTLTIQRTEQRDSAMYRCASSPTTSSYNEQFFGPGTRLTVL.

V usage is TRBV7-9 and J usage is TRBJ1-4; TRBD1 agrees at 11 bases. With 3 bases clipped from V and 7 bases from J, the junction kept 4 bases outside the gene matches. Germline V gene data show CDR1 as SEHNR and CDR2 as FQNEAQ (reference sequence). The CDR3 runs to 15 residues. The CDR3 reads CASSLDRGRVEKLFF. The CDR3 DNA reads TGTGCCAGCAGCTTGGACAGGGGGCGGGTTGAAAAACTGTTTTTT.